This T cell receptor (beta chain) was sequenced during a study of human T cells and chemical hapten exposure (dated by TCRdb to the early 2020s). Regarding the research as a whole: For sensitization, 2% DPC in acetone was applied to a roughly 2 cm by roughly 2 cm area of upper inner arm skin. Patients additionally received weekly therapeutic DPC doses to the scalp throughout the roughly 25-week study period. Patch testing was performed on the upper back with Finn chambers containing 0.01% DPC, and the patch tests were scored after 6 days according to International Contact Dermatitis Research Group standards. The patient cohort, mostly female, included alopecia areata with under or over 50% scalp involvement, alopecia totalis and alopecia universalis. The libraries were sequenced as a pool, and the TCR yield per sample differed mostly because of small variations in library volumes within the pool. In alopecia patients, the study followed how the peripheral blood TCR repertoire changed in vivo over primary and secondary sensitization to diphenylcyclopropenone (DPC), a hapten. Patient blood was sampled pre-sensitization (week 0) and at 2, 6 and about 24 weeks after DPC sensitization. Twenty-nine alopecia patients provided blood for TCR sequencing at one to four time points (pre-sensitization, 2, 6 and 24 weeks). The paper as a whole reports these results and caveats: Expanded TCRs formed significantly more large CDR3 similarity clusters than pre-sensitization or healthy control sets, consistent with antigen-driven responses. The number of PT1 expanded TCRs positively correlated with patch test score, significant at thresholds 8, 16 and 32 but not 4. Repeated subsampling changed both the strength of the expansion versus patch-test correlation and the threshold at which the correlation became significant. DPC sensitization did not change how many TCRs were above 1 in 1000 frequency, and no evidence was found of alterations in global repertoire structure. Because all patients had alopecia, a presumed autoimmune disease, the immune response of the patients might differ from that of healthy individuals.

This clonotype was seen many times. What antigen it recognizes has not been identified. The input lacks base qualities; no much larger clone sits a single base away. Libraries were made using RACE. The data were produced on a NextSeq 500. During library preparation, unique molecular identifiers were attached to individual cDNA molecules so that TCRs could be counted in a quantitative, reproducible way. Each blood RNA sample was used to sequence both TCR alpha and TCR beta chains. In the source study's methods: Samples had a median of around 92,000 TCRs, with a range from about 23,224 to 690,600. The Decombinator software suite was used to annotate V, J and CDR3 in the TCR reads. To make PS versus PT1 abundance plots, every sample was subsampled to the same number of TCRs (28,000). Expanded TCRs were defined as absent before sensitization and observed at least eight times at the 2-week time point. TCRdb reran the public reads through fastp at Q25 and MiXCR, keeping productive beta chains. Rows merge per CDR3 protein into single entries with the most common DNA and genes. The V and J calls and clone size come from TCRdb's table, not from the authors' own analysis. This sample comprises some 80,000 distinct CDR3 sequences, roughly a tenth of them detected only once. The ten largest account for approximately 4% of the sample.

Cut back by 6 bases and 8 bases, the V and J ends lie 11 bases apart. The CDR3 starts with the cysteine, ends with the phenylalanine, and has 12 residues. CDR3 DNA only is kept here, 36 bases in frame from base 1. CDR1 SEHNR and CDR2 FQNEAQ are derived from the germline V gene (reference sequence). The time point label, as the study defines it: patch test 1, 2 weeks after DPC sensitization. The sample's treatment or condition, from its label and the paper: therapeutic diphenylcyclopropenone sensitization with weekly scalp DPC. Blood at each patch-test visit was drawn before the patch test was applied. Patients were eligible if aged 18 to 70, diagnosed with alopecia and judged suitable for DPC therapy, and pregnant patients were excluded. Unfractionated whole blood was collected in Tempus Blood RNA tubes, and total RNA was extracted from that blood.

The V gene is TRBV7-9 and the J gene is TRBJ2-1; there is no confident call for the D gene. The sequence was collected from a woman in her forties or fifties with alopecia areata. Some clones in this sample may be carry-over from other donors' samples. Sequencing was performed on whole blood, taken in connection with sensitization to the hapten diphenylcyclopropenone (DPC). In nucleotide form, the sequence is TGTGCCAGCAGGTGGGTCCCAGATGAGCAGTTCTTC. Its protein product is CASRWVPDEQFF.